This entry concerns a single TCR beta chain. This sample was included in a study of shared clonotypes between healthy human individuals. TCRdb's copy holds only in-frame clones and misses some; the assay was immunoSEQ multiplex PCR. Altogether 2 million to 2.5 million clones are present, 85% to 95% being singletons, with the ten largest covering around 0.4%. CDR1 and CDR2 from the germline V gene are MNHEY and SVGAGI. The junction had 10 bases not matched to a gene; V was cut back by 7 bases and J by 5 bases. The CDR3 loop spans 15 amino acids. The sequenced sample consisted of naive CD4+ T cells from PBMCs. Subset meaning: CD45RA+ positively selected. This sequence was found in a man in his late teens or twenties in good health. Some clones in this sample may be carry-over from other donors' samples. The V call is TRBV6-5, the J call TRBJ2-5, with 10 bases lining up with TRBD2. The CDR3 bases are TGTGCCAGCATTCCGCCCCCAGCGGGGGGGGAGACCCAGTACTTC. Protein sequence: CASIPPPAGGETQYF.